This TCR beta chain was profiled in a study of blood T cell repertoires in COVID-19. Study-level background: From T cells, B-cell-depleted T cells, or PBMCs came the material, which was cDNA or gDNA.

This CDR3 is 15 amino acids long. Trimming cost V 0 bases and J 4 bases, with 12 bases left between them. The germline V gene has CDR1 SGDLS and CDR2 YYNGEE. This clone was detected only once. Authors' data handling: Nucleated cell number was recorded as an estimate derived from reference gene primer amplification. Profiling relied on immunoSEQ multiplex PCR, and the TCRdb table lists in-frame clones only, not all of them. V and J calls and clone size are given by that table; D and trimming were obtained from the DNA. The sample holds about 25,000 clones, around 85% seen once. The specimen was peripheral blood. The clonotype comes from a man in his fifties with active or convalescent COVID-19. This chain connects TRBV9 to TRBJ2-3; D perhaps matches TRBD1 (6 bases). The CDR3 DNA reads as TGTGCCAGCAGCGTAGAGGGGGACGTTGCAGATACGCAGTATTTT. Translated: CASSVEGDVADTQYF.